The rows below give T cell receptor beta chains drawn from one sample of a study of monozygotic twins with inflammatory bowel disease. TCRdb re-called the 5' RACE reads and shows each CDR3 protein once, DNA omitted. The sample table sets out around 230,000 distinct CDR3 sequences. The material sequenced was blood. Receptors were obtained from a human donor with ulcerative colitis or Crohn's disease, or a healthy co-twin of an affected twin (not recorded which). The CDR3 runs from the conserved cysteine through the conserved F or W.

V,J,CDR3
TRBV11-2,TRBJ2-2,CASSQLHQGSNTGELFF
TRBV29-1,TRBJ1-6,CSGATVPEGQGPYNSPLHF
TRBV4-2,TRBJ1-1,CASSQTLGRNTEAFF
TRBV2,TRBJ2-4,CASSQGQAMGLAKNIQYF
TRBV7-9,TRBJ2-1,CASSRQSSYNEQFF
TRBV7-3,TRBJ2-1,CASSLGGLSDEQFF
TRBV7-2,TRBJ2-7,CASSPARGPSSF
TRBV6-5,TRBJ2-7,CASSYGPYYEQYF
TRBV27,TRBJ2-3,CASSLSGGMGTDTQYF
TRBV11-2,TRBJ1-6,CASSRVVGTENSPLHF
TRBV10-1,TRBJ1-2,CASSTMPNYGYTF
TRBV12-3/TRBV12-4,TRBJ2-5,CASTDKQETQYF
TRBV6-1,TRBJ2-1,CASRGGGTRYNEQFF
TRBV24-1,TRBJ2-3,CATSDPSGALTDTQYF
TRBV5-1,TRBJ2-7,CASSHTSGDYEQYF
TRBV27,TRBJ1-5,CASSPDQGSDQPQHF
TRBV4-1,TRBJ1-1,CASSGGPSGTEAFF
TRBV29-1,TRBJ1-3,CSAQGQISGNTIYF
TRBV24-1,TRBJ2-3,CATSDYPGPLADTQYF
TRBV15,TRBJ2-2,CATSRDPKGRGTGELFF
TRBV5-1,TRBJ2-2,CASSSRGGGRSTNTGELFF
TRBV12-3/TRBV12-4,TRBJ2-7,CASSLKGGPYYEQYF
TRBV18,TRBJ1-3,CASSPTTRVSGNTIYF
TRBV12-3/TRBV12-4,TRBJ2-7,CASSFAREGPRYEQYF
TRBV3-1,TRBJ1-2,CASSLGGMRGYTF
TRBV7-2,TRBJ1-3,CASSQDRGRNTIYF
TRBV7-8,TRBJ2-3,CASSDRLAGDQKPPGTQYF
TRBV2,TRBJ2-1,CASSVAAGNEQFF
TRBV20-1,TRBJ1-6,CSAADSSYNSPLHF
TRBV5-3,TRBJ2-7,CARRRPRGRNYEQYF
TRBV15,TRBJ2-7,CATSRPDRGFYEQYF
TRBV7-9,TRBJ1-1,CASSHHDTEAFF
TRBV10-3,TRBJ1-4,CATSYRGASEKLFF
TRBV10-3,TRBJ1-4,CAISTGGNEKLFF
TRBV6-1,TRBJ1-5,CASSALGTRTGNQPQHF
TRBV5-1,TRBJ1-4,CASSQGQGVTNEKLFF
TRBV6-5,TRBJ2-1,CASSYSRGDNEQFF
TRBV7-9,TRBJ1-2,CASSLTGGKIYGYTF
TRBV5-1,TRBJ1-1,CASSFDRVGTEAFF
TRBV5-1,TRBJ1-5,CASSGGAGQPQHF
TRBV19,TRBJ2-1,CATRGNSYNEQFF
TRBV2,TRBJ1-6,CASSGGQGVDNSPLHF
TRBV5-1,TRBJ2-5,CASSPRSGGETQYF
TRBV5-1,TRBJ1-2,CASSLTGQGAEGYTF
TRBV5-1,TRBJ2-2,CASSLEVGELFF